This entry lists 30 T cell receptor beta chains sequenced from one sample in a study of blood T cell repertoires in COVID-19. This table comes from immunoSEQ multiplex PCR, and its TCRdb copy is limited to in-frame clones, with some not included. The sample includes some 350,000 clones, approximately 90% of them seen just once. The sequenced sample consisted of peripheral blood. These receptors all stem from a woman between 18 and 30 years old who had recovered from COVID-19.

This chain links TRBV15 with TRBJ2-5; D might be TRBD1 (8 bases). Trimming pared 9 bases from V and 3 bases from J, leaving 14 bases between. Germline V gene data show CDR1 as LNHNV and CDR2 as YYDKDF (reference sequence). There are 13 residues in the CDR3. The CDR3 DNA is TGTGCCACACAACAGGGGGGGAAAGAGACCCAGTACTTC. Its translation is CATQQGGKETQYF.

The CDR3 coding sequence is TGTGCCAGCAGCTTGACTAGAACAGATACGCAGTATTTT. It codes for CASSLTRTDTQYF. The chain combines TRBV6-2 or TRBV6-3 with TRBJ2-3, with D possibly being TRBD2 (6 bases). The CDR3 totals 13 residues. Germline-derived CDR1 and CDR2 are MNHEY and SVGEGT. Trimming left V 6 bases short and J 3 bases short, with 10 bases between.

The chain employs TRBV10-3 and TRBJ1-2; 7 bases agree with TRBD1. CDR3 length: 15 amino acids. Trimming cost V 8 bases and J 1 base; bases outside gene matches: 10. Germline V gene sequence: CDR1 ENHRY, CDR2 SYGVKD. CDR3 nucleotides: TGTGCCATCTCCCCCAATCGGGACAGTAACTATGGCTACACCTTC. The encoded protein is CAISPNRDSNYGYTF.

The CDR3 protein is CACGQGFSGNTIYF. DNA for the CDR3: TGTGCCTGCGGACAGGGATTCTCTGGAAACACCATATATTTT. The V and J genes are TRBV30 and TRBJ1-3, with TRBD1 matching over 8 bases. The CDR3 sequence is 14 residues long. With V trimmed by 6 bases and J by 0 bases, 4 bases remained unmatched. Germline-derived CDR1 and CDR2 are GTSNPN and SVGIG (reference sequence). Complete variable domain (other parts from reference TRBV30 and TRBJ1-3): SQTIHQWPATLVQPVGSPLSLECTVEGTSNPNLYWYRQAAGRGLQLLFYSVGIGQISSEVPQNLSASRPQDRQFILSSKKLLLSDSGFYLCACGQGFSGNTIYFGEGSWLTVV.

Only one count was recorded for this clone. V is TRBV6-2 or TRBV6-3 and J is TRBJ2-1, with 10 bases that match TRBD1. Germline assignment: CDR1 MNHEY and CDR2 SVGEGT. V was clipped by 6 bases and J by 2 bases; unmatched bases: 7. CDR3 length: 16 residues. The CDR3 coding sequence is TGTGCCAGCAGCATGACAGGGGGCATGACCTACAATGAGCAGTTCTTC. This sequence encodes CASSMTGGMTYNEQFF.

This clone appeared a single time. The CDR3 sequence is CASSLARGRTYNEQFF. The CDR3 region has the DNA TGTGCCAGCAGCTTGGCACGAGGGAGGACCTACAATGAGCAGTTCTTC. The chain joins TRBV5-4 to TRBJ2-1, with D maybe TRBD2 (6 bases). V gave up 0 bases and J gave up 2 bases, with 12 bases separating them. Germline assignment: CDR1 SGHNT and CDR2 YYREEE (reference sequence). This CDR3 is built from 16 residues.

This rearrangement joins TRBV7-9 to TRBJ1-1; D possibly corresponds to TRBD1 (6 bases). The CDR3 totals 14 residues. V was pared by 5 bases and J by 3 bases, with 13 bases between. CDR1 is SEHNR, CDR2 FQNEAQ, per germline (reference sequence). The CDR3 is CASSPRGGDTEAFF. CDR3 in DNA: TGTGCCAGCAGCCCACGAGGGGGGGACACTGAAGCTTTCTTT.

This clone was seen a single time. The gene calls are TRBV7-2 and TRBJ1-6, with 9 bases identical to TRBD1. This CDR3 has 15 residues. The germline V gene has CDR1 SGHTA and CDR2 FQGNSA. J gave up 7 bases and V 3 bases, and 4 bases lay outside the gene matches. CDR3 loop: CASSFGQGRNSPLHF. In DNA, the CDR3 is TGTGCCAGCAGCTTTGGACAGGGGCGAAATTCACCCCTCCACTTT. The whole variable domain, remainder taken from reference TRBV7-2 and TRBJ1-6, is GAGVSQSPSNKVTEKGKDVELRCDPISGHTALYWYRQSLGQGLEFLIYFQGNSAPDKSGLPSDRFSAERTGGSVSTLTIQRTQQEDSAVYLCASSFGQGRNSPLHFGNGTRLTVT.

With respect to this clone: Mismatch with germline at one junction end may stem from a read error. The chain couples TRBV12-5 to TRBJ2-1; 9 bases match TRBD2. The CDR3 covers 16 residues. Germline-derived CDR1 and CDR2 are LGHNT and FRNRAP. The chain's CDR3 is CASGLVPGTSYSEQFF. Written as DNA, the CDR3 is TGTGCTAGTGGTTTGGTACCCGGGACTAGCTACAGTGAGCAGTTCTTC.

The chain uses TRBV7-9 and TRBJ2-2, with 7 bases lining up with TRBD2. Germline V CDR1 and CDR2: SEHNR, FQNEAQ (reference sequence). Trimming at V came to 4 bases and at J to 4 bases, leaving 6 bases not matched to a gene. The CDR3 spans 15 residues. This chain's CDR3 is CASSYELAPTGELFF. The CDR3 bases are TGTGCCAGCAGCTACGAACTAGCGCCCACCGGGGAGCTGTTTTTT.

The CDR3 protein is CATSGTGHTGELFF. CDR3 bases: TGTGCCACCAGTGGGACAGGGCACACCGGGGAGCTGTTTTTT. This chain joins TRBV24-1 and TRBJ2-2, with 8 bases fitting TRBD1. The germline V gene has CDR1 KGHDR and CDR2 SFDVKD. V shed 5 bases and J 3 bases; nucleotides not matched to a gene: 1. The CDR3 runs to 14 residues.

V is TRBV6-5 and J is TRBJ1-1; perhaps TRBD1 as D (5 bases). This CDR3 is 14 amino acids long. V shed 6 bases and J shed 5 bases, with 16 bases lying between them. Looked up from germline, CDR1 is MNHEY and CDR2 is SVGAGI. The CDR3 sequence is CASSLNQGGTEAFF. In DNA, the CDR3 is TGTGCCAGCAGCCTCAACCAGGGAGGGACTGAAGCTTTCTTT.

The chain employs TRBV24-1 and TRBJ2-3; 13 bases map to TRBD2. The CDR3 has 18 amino acids. Germline values: CDR1 KGHDR, CDR2 SFDVKD. Trimming at V came to 0 bases and at J to 2 bases, leaving 4 bases not matched to a gene. The CDR3 here is CATSDLRTSGSNTDTQYF. CDR3 sequence (DNA): TGTGCCACCAGTGATTTGAGGACTAGCGGGAGTAACACAGATACGCAGTATTTT.

Worth noting for this clone: Other DNA sequences in the same sample also yield this CDR3. CDR3 residues: CASSFGGDQPQHF. The CDR3, as DNA: TGTGCCAGCAGTTTCGGTGGTGATCAGCCCCAGCATTTT. This chain links TRBV12-3 or TRBV12-4 with TRBJ1-5, with D unclear. V dropped 3 bases and J dropped 5 bases, with 8 bases sitting between them. The length of the CDR3 is 13 residues.

The gene calls are TRBV29-1 and TRBJ2-1; TRBD2 matches at 7 bases. The germline V gene encodes CDR1 SQVTM and CDR2 ANQGSEA. V was clipped by 4 bases and J by 9 bases; unmatched bases: 9. The CDR3 covers 13 residues. CDR3 nucleotide sequence: TGCAGCGTTGCGACAGCGGGAAATGGTGAGCAGTTCTTC. Its protein product is CSVATAGNGEQFF.

The chain combines TRBV18 with TRBJ2-1; D is uncertain. This CDR3 spans 16 amino acids. Germline V gene data show CDR1 as KGHSH and CDR2 as LQKENI. The V and J ends lost 3 bases and 4 bases respectively, with 16 bases between them. CDR3 nucleotides: TGTGCCAGCTCACCGCCAAGAATTCCTACTTACAATGAGCAGTTCTTC. Translating it yields CASSPPRIPTYNEQFF.

V gene TRBV4-3 combines with J gene TRBJ2-1, with a tentative D call TRBD2 (5 bases). The CDR3 loop spans 15 amino acids. V was clipped by 0 bases and J by 8 bases, with 14 bases between them. CDR1 and CDR2 (germline): LGHNA, YSLEER. The CDR3 bases are TGCGCCAGCAGCCAAGATTGGAGGCCCACCGATGAGCAGTTCTTC. Translation: CASSQDWRPTDEQFF.

V is TRBV6-2 or TRBV6-3 and J is TRBJ2-7; perhaps TRBD2 as D (5 bases). The CDR3 totals 14 residues. CDR1 and CDR2 (germline): MNHEY, SVGEGT. Trimming stripped 5 bases from V and 0 bases from J, with 11 bases between. The CDR3 DNA is TGTGCCAGCAGTCCCGGACTGAGCTCCTACGAGCAGTACGTC. Amino acid sequence: CASSPGLSSYEQYV.

The chain employs TRBV9 and TRBJ2-3; 9 bases fit TRBD2. CDR3 length: 18 amino acids. V gave up 4 bases and J gave up 1 base; unmatched junction bases: 13. Germline V gene data show CDR1 as SGDLS and CDR2 as YYNGEE. The DNA of the CDR3 is TGTGCCAGCAGCCCGGTATTCGGGCGGGAGGGCGGCACAGATACGCAGTATTTT. It specifies CASSPVFGREGGTDTQYF.

The rearrangement joins TRBV13 to TRBJ2-2; possible D gene TRBD1, 6 bases. CDR3 size: 13 residues. V lost 5 bases to trimming and J lost 3 bases, with 7 bases between them. CDR1 and CDR2 from the germline V gene are PRHDT and FYEKMQ (reference sequence). The CDR3 loop is CASSHRDTGELFF. The CDR3 region has the DNA TGTGCCAGCAGCCACAGGGACACCGGGGAGCTGTTTTTT.

This clone was picked up a small number of times. The chain uses TRBV11-3 and TRBJ2-7; 9 positions match TRBD2. Germline values: CDR1 SGHNT, CDR2 YENEEA. J lost 0 bases, V lost 5 bases, and 5 bases had no gene match. The CDR3 runs 15 residues. CDR3 protein: CASSRTSAYSYEQYV. CDR3 DNA: TGTGCCAGCAGCCGGACTAGCGCCTACTCCTACGAGCAGTACGTC.

This chain links TRBV5-8 with TRBJ2-1, with D hard to call. The ends were cut back, 1 base at V and 10 bases at J, with 12 bases in the middle. There are 13 residues in the CDR3. Germline CDR1 is SGHTS and CDR2 is YDEGEE. CDR3 sequence reads: CASSLLAPKEQFF. CDR3 DNA: TGTGCCAGCAGCTTGTTGGCCCCAAAGGAGCAGTTCTTC.

This chain uses TRBV5-1 with TRBJ1-6; a possible D gene is TRBD1 (6 bases). Germline lookup yields CDR1 SGHRS and CDR2 YFSETQ. The CDR3 length is 16 residues. The V and J ends lost 1 base and 7 bases respectively, with 15 bases between them. CDR3 region: CASSLFGGARNSPLHF. Here the CDR3 DNA reads TGCGCCAGCAGCTTGTTTGGGGGGGCGCGGAATTCACCCCTCCACTTT.

CDR3 loop: CASSRPSGSSDEQFF. Here the CDR3 DNA reads TGCGCCAGCAGCCGCCCTAGCGGGAGCAGCGATGAGCAGTTCTTC. The genes are TRBV4-1 and TRBJ2-1, with 10 bases that match TRBD2. V lost 4 bases, J lost 8 bases, and 8 bases stayed unmatched. From germline, CDR1 is MGHRA and CDR2 YSYEKL. The CDR3 loop spans 15 amino acids.

The chain links TRBV7-8 to TRBJ2-5, with 7 bases identical to TRBD1. The CDR3 runs 15 residues. The germline gives CDR1 SGHVS, CDR2 FQNEAQ. With V trimmed by 5 bases and J by 1 base, 7 bases remained unmatched. The chain's CDR3 is CASSSYDRVQETQYF. CDR3 nucleotide sequence: TGTGCCAGCAGCAGTTACGACAGGGTCCAAGAGACCCAGTACTTC.

The rearrangement joins TRBV5-8 to TRBJ2-1; D might be TRBD1 (5 bases). There are 16 residues in the CDR3. V was clipped by 2 bases and J by 3 bases, with 15 bases between them. Germline lookup yields CDR1 SGHTS and CDR2 YDEGEE. The CDR3 DNA reads as TGTGCCAGCAGCTTTGACACAGGATCCCTCTACAATGAGCAGTTCTTC. Residues: CASSFDTGSLYNEQFF.

CDR3 region: CASSFSRAPRGDSDTQYF. In nucleotides, the CDR3 is TGTGCCAGCAGTTTTTCGCGGGCACCTCGGGGAGACTCAGATACGCAGTATTTT. The chain recombines TRBV28 with TRBJ2-3, with D perhaps matching TRBD2 (5 bases). The CDR3 has 18 amino acids. Germline CDR1 MDHEN, CDR2 SYDVKM. V lost 3 bases and J 4 bases, leaving 23 bases between the germline ends.

V and J are TRBV9 and TRBJ2-5; 10 bases line up with TRBD2. The CDR3 has 14 amino acids. The germline V gene encodes CDR1 SGDLS and CDR2 YYNGEE. The J segment lost 7 bases and the V segment lost 2 bases, leaving 5 bases of the junction unmatched. The CDR3 region has the DNA TGTGCCAGCAGCGTTCGGACTAGCGGTGGGACCCAGTACTTC. Translated, it gives CASSVRTSGGTQYF. The full variable domain, completed using reference TRBV9 and TRBJ2-5, is DSGVTQTPKHLITATGQRVTLRCSPRSGDLSVYWYQQSLDQGLQFLIQYYNGEERAKGNILERFSAQQFPDLHSELNLSSLELGDSALYFCASSVRTSGGTQYFGPGTRLLVL.

This clone was seen only a few times. Here the CDR3 DNA reads TGTGCCAGCAGTGAGGCCGCCCCCTCTGGGGCCAACGTCCTGACTTTC. The encoded protein is CASSEAAPSGANVLTF. The chain uses TRBV6-4 and TRBJ2-6, with D hard to call. Germline V gene lookup returns CDR1 MRHNA and CDR2 SNTAGT. The CDR3 extends over 16 amino acids. Trimming removed 3 bases at V and 0 bases at J, with 9 bases between.

The chain has TRBV5-1 and TRBJ1-2, with TRBD1 identical over 11 bases. The CDR3 covers 14 residues. Germline V lookup: CDR1 SGHRS, CDR2 YFSETQ. V was clipped by 4 bases and J by 5 bases; unmatched bases: 4. CDR3 in DNA: TGCGCCAGCAGCGCGGGACAGGGGGGTTATGGCTACACCTTC. The encoded protein is CASSAGQGGYGYTF.